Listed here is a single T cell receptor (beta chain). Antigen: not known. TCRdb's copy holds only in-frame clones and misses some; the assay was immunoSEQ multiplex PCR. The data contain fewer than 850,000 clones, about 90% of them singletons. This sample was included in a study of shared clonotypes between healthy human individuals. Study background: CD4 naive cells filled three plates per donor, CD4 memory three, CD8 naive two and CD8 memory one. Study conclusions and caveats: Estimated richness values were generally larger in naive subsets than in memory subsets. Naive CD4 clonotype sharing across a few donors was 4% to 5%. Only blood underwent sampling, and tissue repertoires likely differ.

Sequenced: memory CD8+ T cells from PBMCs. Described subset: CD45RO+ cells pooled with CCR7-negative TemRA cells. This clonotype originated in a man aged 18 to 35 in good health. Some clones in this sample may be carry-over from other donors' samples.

CDR3: CASKSGGLNEQFF. In DNA, the CDR3 is TGTGCCAGCAAAAGCGGGGGACTCAATGAGCAGTTCTTC. The chain uses TRBV6-1 and TRBJ2-1; 8 nucleotides line up with TRBD2. V lost 7 bases and J lost 6; bases outside the gene matches: 5. CDR3 length: 13 amino acids. Per germline, CDR1 MNHNS and CDR2 SASEGT.